This T cell receptor beta chain stems from a study of response to subunit inactivated influenza vaccine. MiXCR was run by TCRdb on the RT-PCR reads, yielding one entry per CDR3 protein. The sample consists of roughly 520,000 distinct CDR3 sequences, around 25% of them appearing once. On this clonotype itself: What it recognizes is unknown.

Study outcomes and limitations: Authors proposed each seasonal influenza vaccination draws in few new T cells.

CDR1 is SGHAT, CDR2 FQNNGV, per germline. V trimming: 5 bases; J trimming: 2 bases; junction bases outside the gene matches: 14. CDR3 size: 20 residues. The rearrangement links TRBV11-2 to TRBJ2-3; 15 bases are shared with TRBD2. The TCR comes from a man between 50 and 59 years old who received an inactivated influenza vaccine. The sample consisted of CD4+ T cells sorted from PBMCs, taken around 5 days after vaccination. DNA of the CDR3: TGTGCCAGCAGCCCTGGACTAGCGGGGGGGGCTTGGTATTACACAGATACGCAGTATTTT. This translates into CASSPGLAGGAWYYTDTQYF.